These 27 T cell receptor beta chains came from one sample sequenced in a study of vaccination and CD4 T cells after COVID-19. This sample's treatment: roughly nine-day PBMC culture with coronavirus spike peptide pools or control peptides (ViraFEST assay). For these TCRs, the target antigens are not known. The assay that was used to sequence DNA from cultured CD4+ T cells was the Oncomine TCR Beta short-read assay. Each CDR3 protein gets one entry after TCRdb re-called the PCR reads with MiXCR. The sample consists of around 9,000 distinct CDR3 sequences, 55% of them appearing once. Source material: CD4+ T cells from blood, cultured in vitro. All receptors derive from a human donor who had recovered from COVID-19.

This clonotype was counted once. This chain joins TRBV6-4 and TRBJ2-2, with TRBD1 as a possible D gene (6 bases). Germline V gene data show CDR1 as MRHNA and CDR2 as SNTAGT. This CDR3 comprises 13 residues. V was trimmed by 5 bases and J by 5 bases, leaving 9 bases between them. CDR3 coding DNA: TGTGCCAGCAGTCAACAGGGAACCGGGGAGCTGTTTTTT. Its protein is CASSQQGTGELFF.

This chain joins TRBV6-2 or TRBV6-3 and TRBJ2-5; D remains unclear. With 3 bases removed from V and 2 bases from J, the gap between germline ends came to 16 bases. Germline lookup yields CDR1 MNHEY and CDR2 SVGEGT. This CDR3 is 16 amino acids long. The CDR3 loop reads CASSYSLGHVQETQYF. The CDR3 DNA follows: TGTGCCAGCAGTTATAGTCTCGGGCACGTACAAGAGACCCAGTACTTC.

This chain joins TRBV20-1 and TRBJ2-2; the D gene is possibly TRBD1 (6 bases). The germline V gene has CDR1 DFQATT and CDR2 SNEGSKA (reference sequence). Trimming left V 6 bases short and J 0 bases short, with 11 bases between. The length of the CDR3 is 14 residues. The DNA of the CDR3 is TGCAGTGCCCCCAGGGGTACGAACACCGGGGAGCTGTTTTTT. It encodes CSAPRGTNTGELFF.

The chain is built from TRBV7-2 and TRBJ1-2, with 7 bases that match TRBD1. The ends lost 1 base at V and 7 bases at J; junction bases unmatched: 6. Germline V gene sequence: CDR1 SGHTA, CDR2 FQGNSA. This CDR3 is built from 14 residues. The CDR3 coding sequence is TGTGCCAGCAGCTTAGTAAGGACAGGAGGTGGCTACACCTTC. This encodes CASSLVRTGGGYTF.

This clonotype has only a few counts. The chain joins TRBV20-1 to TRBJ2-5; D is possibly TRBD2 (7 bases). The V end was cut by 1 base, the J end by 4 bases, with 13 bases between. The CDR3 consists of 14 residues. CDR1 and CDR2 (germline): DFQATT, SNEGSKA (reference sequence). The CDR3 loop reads CSARVGGGLETQYF. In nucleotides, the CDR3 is TGCAGTGCTAGAGTAGGGGGGGGCCTAGAGACCCAGTACTTC.

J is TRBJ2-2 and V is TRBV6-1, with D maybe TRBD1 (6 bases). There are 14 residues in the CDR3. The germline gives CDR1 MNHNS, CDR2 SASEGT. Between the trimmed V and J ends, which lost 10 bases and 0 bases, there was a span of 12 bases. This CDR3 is CAIKRDTNTGELFF. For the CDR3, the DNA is TGTGCCATTAAGAGGGACACGAACACCGGGGAGCTGTTTTTT.

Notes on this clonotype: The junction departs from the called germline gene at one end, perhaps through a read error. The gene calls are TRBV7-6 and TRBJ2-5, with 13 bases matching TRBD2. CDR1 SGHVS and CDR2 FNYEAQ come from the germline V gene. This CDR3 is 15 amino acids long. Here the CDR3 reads CASSLGLAGQETQYF. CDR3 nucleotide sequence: TGTGCTAGCAGCTTGGGACTAGCGGGGCAAGAGACCCAGTACTTC.

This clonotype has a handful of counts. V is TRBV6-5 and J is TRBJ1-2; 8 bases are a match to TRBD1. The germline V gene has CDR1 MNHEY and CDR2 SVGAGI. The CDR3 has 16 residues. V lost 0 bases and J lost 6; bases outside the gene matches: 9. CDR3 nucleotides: TGTGCCAGCAGTTACTCCTTTAACAGGGGGATTCATGGCTACACCTTC. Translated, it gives CASSYSFNRGIHGYTF.

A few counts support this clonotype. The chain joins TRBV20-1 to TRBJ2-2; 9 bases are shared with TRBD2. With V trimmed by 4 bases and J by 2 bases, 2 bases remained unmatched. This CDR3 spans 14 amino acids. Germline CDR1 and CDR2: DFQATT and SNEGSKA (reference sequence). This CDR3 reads CSANLAGNTGELFF. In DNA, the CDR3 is TGCAGTGCTAATCTAGCGGGAAACACCGGGGAGCTGTTTTTT.

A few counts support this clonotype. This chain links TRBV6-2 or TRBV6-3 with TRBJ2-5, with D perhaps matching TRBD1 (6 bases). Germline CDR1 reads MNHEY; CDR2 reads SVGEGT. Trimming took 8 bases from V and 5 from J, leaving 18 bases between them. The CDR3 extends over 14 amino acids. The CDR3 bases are TGTGCCAGCTGGACTTGGGGGCCACGGGAGACCCAGTACTTC. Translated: CASWTWGPRETQYF.

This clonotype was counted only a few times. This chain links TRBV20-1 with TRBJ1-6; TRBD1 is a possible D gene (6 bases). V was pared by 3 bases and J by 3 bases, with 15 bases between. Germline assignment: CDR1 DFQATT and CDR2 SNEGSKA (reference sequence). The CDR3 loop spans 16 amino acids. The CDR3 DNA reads TGCAGTGCTAGTCAGGGGCCCCCAAGCTATAATTCACCCCTCCACTTT. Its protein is CSASQGPPSYNSPLHF.

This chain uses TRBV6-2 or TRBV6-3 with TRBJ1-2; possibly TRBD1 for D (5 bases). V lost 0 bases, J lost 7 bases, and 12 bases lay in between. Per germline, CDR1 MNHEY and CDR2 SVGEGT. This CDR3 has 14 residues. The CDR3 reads CASSYSGTISGYTF. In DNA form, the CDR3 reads TGTGCCAGCAGTTACTCTGGGACCATCTCTGGCTACACCTTC.

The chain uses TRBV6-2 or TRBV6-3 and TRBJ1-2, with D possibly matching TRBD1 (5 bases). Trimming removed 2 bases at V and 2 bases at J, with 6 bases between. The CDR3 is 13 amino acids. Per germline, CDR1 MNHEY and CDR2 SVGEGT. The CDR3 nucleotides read TGTGCCAGCAGTTACGGGGGGAACTATGGCTACACCTTC. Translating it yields CASSYGGNYGYTF.

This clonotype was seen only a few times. Written as DNA, the CDR3 is TGCAGTGCTAGAGGGGGGACAGGGCTCTACGAGCAGTACTTC. Amino acids: CSARGGTGLYEQYF. J is TRBJ2-7 and V is TRBV20-1, with 9 positions matching TRBD1. The CDR3 is 14 amino acids. The junction had 4 bases not matched to a gene; V was cut back by 1 base and J by 3 bases. Germline values: CDR1 DFQATT, CDR2 SNEGSKA (reference sequence).

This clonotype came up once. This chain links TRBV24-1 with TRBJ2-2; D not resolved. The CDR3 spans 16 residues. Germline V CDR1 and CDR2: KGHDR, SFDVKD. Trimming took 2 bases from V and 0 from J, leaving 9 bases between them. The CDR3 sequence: CATSDSRHTNTGELFF. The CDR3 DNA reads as TGTGCCACCAGTGATTCGAGACATACGAACACCGGGGAGCTGTTTTTT.

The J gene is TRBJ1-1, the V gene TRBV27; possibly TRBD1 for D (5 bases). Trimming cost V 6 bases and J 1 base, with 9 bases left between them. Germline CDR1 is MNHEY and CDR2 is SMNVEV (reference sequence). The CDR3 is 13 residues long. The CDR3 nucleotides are TGTGCCAGCAGATATGACAGGAACACTGAAGCTTTCTTT. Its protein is CASRYDRNTEAFF.

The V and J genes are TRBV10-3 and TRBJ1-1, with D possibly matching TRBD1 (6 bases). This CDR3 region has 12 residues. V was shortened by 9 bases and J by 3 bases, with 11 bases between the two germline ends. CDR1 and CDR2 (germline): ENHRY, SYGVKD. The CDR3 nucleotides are TGTGCCATTAGACAGGTCGACACTGAAGCTTTCTTT. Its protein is CAIRQVDTEAFF.

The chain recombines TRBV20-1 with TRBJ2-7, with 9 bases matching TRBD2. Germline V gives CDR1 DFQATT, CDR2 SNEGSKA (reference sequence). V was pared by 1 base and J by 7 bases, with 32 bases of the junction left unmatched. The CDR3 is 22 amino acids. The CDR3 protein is CSARAGEGSGSRVAHRVGEQYF. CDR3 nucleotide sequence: TGCAGTGCTAGAGCAGGTGAAGGTAGCGGGAGTCGAGTTGCCCACCGGGTGGGAGAGCAGTACTTC.

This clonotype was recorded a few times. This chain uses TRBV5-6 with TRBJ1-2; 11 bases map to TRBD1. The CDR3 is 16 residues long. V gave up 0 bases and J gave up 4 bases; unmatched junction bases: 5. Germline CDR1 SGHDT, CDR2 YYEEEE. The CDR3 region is CASSLDGTGGVYGYTF. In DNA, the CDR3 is TGTGCCAGCAGCTTGGACGGGACAGGGGGTGTCTATGGCTACACCTTC.

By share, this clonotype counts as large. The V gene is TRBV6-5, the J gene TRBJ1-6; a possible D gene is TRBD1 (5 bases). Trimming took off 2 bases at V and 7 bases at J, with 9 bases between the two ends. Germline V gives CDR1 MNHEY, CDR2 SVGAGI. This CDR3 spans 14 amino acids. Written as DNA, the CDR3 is TGTGCCAGCAGTTACCAGGGATCGAATTCACCCCTCCACTTT. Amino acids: CASSYQGSNSPLHF.

The CDR3 DNA sequence: TGCAGTGCTAGAATGCCGGGCCCTTATATCGGATATAGCAATCAGCCCCAGCATTTT. It is translated as CSARMPGPYIGYSNQPQHF. The V gene is TRBV20-1, the J gene TRBJ1-5; D gene ambiguous. Trimming took 2 bases from V and 0 from J, leaving 23 bases between them. From germline, CDR1 is DFQATT and CDR2 SNEGSKA (reference sequence). The CDR3 has 19 amino acids.

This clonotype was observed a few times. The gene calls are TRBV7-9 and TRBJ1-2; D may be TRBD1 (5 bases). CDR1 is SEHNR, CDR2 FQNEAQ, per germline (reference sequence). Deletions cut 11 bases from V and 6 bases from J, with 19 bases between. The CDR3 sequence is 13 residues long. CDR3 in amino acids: CAASVGARDGYTF. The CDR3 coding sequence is TGTGCCGCCAGCGTCGGGGCTCGGGATGGCTACACCTTC.

CDR3 sequence reads: CASSFLGVSETQYF. The CDR3, as DNA: TGTGCCAGCAGCTTCCTCGGGGTTTCGGAGACCCAGTACTTC. The chain links TRBV5-4 to TRBJ2-5; possibly TRBD2 for D (5 bases). The CDR3 is 14 amino acids. V lost 2 bases, J lost 5 bases, and 13 bases lay in between. Germline V lookup: CDR1 SGHNT, CDR2 YYREEE (reference sequence).

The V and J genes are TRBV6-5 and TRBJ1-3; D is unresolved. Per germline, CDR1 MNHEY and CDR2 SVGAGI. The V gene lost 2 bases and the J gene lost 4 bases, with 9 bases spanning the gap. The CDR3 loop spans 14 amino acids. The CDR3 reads CASSYATTGNTIYF. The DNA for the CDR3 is TGTGCCAGCAGTTACGCCACGACAGGAAACACCATATATTTT.

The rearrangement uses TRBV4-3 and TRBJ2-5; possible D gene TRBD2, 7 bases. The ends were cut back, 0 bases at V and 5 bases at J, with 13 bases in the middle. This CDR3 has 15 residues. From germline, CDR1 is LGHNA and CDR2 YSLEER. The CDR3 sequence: CASSQEGRGAETQYF. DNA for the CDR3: TGCGCCAGCAGCCAAGAGGGTCGGGGGGCTGAGACCCAGTACTTC.

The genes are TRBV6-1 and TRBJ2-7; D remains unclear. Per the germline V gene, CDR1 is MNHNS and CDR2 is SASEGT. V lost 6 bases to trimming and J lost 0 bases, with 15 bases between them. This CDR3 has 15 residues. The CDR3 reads CASRRSFSTSYEQYF. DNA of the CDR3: TGTGCCAGCAGAAGATCGTTCTCGACCTCCTACGAGCAGTACTTC.

This CDR3 is CSAKRGNYGYTF. CDR3 DNA: TGCAGTGCTAAACGGGGTAACTATGGCTACACCTTC. V and J are TRBV20-1 and TRBJ1-2; D not resolved. Germline V gene data show CDR1 as DFQATT and CDR2 as SNEGSKA (reference sequence). Trimming pared 4 bases from V and 1 base from J, leaving 7 bases between. The CDR3 sequence is 12 residues long.